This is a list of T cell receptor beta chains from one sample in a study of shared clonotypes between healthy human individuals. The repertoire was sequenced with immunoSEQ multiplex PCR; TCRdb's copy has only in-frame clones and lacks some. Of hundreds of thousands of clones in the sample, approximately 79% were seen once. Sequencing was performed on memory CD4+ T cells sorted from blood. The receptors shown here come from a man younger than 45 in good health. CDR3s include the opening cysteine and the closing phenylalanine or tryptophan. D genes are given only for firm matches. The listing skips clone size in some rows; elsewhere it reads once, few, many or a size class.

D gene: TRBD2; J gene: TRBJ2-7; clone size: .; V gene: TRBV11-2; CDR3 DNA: TGTGCCAGCAGTCATCCCGGGACTAGCTACGAGCAGTACTTC; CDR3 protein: CASSHPGTSYEQYF
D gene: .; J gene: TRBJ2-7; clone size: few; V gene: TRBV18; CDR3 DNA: TGTGCCAGCTCACCACCGGCCACTCACTACGAGCAGTACTTC; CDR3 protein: CASSPPATHYEQYF
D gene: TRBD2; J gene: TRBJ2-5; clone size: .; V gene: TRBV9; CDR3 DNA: TGTGCCAGCAGCGTAGTGGGTAGCGGGGGAGAGACCCAGTACTTC; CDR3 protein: CASSVVGSGGETQYF
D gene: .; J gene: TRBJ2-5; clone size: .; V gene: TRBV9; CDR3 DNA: TGTGCCAGCAGCGTAGAACCCCAAGGGGTGGCCCAGTACTTC; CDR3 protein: CASSVEPQGVAQYF
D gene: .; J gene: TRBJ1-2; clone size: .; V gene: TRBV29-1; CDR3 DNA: TGCAGCGTTGATACGGGACAACGTTATGGCTACACCTTC; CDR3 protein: CSVDTGQRYGYTF
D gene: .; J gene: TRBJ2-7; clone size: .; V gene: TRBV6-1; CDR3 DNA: TGTGCCAGCAGCCTGACCAGAGACGGGAAGCAGTACTTC; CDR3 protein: CASSLTRDGKQYF
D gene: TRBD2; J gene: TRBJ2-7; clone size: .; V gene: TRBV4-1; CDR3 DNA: TGCGCCAGCAGCCAAGGCGGTAGCGGGAGGATATACGAGCAGTACTTC; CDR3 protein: CASSQGGSGRIYEQYF
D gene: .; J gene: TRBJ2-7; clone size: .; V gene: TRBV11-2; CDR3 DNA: TGTGCCAGCAGCTTAGCAGGTACCTCCTACGAGCAGTACTTC; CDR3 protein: CASSLAGTSYEQYF
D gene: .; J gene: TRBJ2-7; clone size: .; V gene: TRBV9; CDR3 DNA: TGTGCCAGCAGCGCGCGAGACAGCCCTTCCTACGAGCAGTACTTC; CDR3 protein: CASSARDSPSYEQYF
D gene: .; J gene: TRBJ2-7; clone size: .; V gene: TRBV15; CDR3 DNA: TGTGCCACCAGCGCCCCGGAGAGCTCCTACGAGCAGTACTTC; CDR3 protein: CATSAPESSYEQYF
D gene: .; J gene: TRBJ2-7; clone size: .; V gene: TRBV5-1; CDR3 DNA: TGCGCCAGCAGCTTGGAGGCGGGGTACCCCCTCGAGCAGTACTTC; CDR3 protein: CASSLEAGYPLEQYF
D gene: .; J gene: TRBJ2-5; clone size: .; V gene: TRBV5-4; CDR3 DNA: TGTGCCAGCAGCGAGGCAGGGGGGGAGACCCAGTACTTC; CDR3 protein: CASSEAGGETQYF
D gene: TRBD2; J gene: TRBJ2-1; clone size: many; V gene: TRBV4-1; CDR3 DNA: TGCGCCAGCACCCAACTAGCGGTGGGCTACAATGAGCAGTTCTTC; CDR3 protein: CASTQLAVGYNEQFF
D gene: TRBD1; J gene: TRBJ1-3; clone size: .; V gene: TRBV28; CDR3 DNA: TGTGCCAGCAGTTTTAGGAGACAGGGATTTGTGGCAGCTGGAAACACCATATATTTT; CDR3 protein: CASSFRRQGFVAAGNTIYF
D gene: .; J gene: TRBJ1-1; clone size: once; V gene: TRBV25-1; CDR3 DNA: TGTGCCAGCAGTGCCCGGGACTCGAACACTGAAGCTTTCTTT; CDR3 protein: CASSARDSNTEAFF
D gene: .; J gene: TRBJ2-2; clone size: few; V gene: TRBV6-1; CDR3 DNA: TGTGCCAGCAGTGCCCCCGGGACCGCGAACACCGGGGAGCTGTTTTTT; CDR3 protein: CASSAPGTANTGELFF
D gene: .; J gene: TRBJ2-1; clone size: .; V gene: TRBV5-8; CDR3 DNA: TGTGCCAGCCTCTTTAGCGGCTACAATGAGCAGTTCTTC; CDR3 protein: CASLFSGYNEQFF
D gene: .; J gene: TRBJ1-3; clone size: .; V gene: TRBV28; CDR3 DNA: TGTGCCAGCAGTTTACGAGGAGCTGGAAACACCATATATTTT; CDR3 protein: CASSLRGAGNTIYF
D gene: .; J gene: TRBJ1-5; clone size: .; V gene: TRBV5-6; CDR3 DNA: TGTGCCAGCACCAACGTCAGGGCGGGAGGCAATCAGCCCCAGCATTTT; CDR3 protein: CASTNVRAGGNQPQHF
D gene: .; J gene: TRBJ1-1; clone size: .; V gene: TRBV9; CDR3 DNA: TGTGCCAGCAGCGTAAGTGGCCTCTCGAACACTGAAGCTTTCTTT; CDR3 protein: CASSVSGLSNTEAFF
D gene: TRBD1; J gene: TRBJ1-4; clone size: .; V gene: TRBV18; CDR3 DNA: TGTGCCAGCTCAGAGGACAGGAATAGTGAAAAACTGTTTTTT; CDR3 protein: CASSEDRNSEKLFF
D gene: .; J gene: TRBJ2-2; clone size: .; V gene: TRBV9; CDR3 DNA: TGTGCCAGCAGCGTAGTTTCAGGCGGCGGGGAGCTGTTTTTT; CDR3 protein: CASSVVSGGGELFF
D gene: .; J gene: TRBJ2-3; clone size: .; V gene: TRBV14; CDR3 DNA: TGTGCCAGCAGCCAAATCAGTATGGGTACGCAGTATTTT; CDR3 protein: CASSQISMGTQYF
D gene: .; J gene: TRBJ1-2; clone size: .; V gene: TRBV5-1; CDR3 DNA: TGCGCCAGCAGCTTGTCCCTCCAGGACAACTATGGCTACACCTTC; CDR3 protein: CASSLSLQDNYGYTF
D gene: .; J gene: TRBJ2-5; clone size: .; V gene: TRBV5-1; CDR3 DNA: TGCGCCAGCAAGCTATTGGGAGTGGAAGAGACCCAGTACTTC; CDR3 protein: CASKLLGVEETQYF
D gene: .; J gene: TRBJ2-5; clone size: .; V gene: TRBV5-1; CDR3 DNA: TGCGCCAGCAGTCCGCGTAGATCAGAAGAGACCCAGTACTTC; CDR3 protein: CASSPRRSEETQYF
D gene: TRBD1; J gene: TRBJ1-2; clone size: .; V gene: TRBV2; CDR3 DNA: TGTGCCAGCAGTGAAAGTCCAGGGGGGATCGGAGGTGGCTACACCTTC; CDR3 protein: CASSESPGGIGGGYTF
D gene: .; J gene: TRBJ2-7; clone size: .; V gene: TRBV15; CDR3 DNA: TGTGCCACCAGCAGAGGGGGGTCTAGCCGTTCCTCCTACGAGCAGTACTTC; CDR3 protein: CATSRGGSSRSSYEQYF
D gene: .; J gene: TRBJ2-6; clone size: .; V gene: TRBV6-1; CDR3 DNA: TGTGCCAGCGGGTCTAACGTCCTGACTTTC; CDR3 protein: CASGSNVLTF
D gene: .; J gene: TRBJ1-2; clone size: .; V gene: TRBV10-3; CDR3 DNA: TGTGCCATCAGTGAGAGGGGCAGGGTCTATGGCTACACCTTC; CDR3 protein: CAISERGRVYGYTF
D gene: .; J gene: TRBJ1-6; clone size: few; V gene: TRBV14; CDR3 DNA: TGTGCCAGCAGACAGCTCACAGGGCCCAATTCACCCCTCCACTTT; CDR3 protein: CASRQLTGPNSPLHF
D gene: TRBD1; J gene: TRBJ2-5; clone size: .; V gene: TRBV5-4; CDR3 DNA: TGTGCCAGCAGCCCGTCCGGGACAGGGGGCGCTTCCTGGGAGACCCAGTACTTC; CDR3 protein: CASSPSGTGGASWETQYF
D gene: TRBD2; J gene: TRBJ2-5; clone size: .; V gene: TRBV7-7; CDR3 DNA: TGTGCTAGCAGCGGGGGGTTCGGGGAGACCCAGTACTTC; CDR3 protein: CASSGGFGETQYF
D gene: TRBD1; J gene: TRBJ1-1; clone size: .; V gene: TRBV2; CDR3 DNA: TGTGCCAGCAGTCTTATTCCGGGACAGTTGAACACTGAAGCTTTCTTT; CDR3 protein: CASSLIPGQLNTEAFF
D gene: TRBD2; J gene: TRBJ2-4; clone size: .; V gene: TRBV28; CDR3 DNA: TGTGCCAGCGGGGGGGTTTTCATAGCCAAAAACATTCAGTACTTC; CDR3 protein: CASGGVFIAKNIQYF
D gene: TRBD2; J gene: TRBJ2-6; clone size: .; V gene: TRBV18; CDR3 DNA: TGTGCCAGCTCACTTAGCGGGAGAGGGCTGGGGGCCAACGTCCTGACTTTC; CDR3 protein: CASSLSGRGLGANVLTF
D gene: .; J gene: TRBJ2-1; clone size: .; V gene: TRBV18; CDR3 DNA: TGTGCCAGCTCACCAGGGGGGTTTTACAATGAGCAGTTCTTC; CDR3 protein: CASSPGGFYNEQFF
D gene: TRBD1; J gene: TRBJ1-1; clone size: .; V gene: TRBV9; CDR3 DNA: TGTGCCAGCAGCAAAACCGGGACAGAGACTGAAGCTTTCTTT; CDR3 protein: CASSKTGTETEAFF
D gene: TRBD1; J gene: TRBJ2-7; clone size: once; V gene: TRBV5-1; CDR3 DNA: TGCGCCAGCACAGCTTCACAGGGGGCGGCGTACGAGCAGTACTTC; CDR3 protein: CASTASQGAAYEQYF
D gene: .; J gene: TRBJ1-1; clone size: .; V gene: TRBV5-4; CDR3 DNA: TGTGCCAGCAGCTTCCAGGGAAAGAACACTGAAGCTTTCTTT; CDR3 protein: CASSFQGKNTEAFF
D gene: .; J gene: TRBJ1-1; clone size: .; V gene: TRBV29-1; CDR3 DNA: TGCAGCGTTGAAGACCTGAAACTTAAGACTTTCTTT; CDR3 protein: CSVEDLKLKTFF
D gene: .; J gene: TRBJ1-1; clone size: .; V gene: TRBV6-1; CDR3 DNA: TGTGCCAGCAGGGGACACACTGAAGCTTTCTTT; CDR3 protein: CASRGHTEAFF
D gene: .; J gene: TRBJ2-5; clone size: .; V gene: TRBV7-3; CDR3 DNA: TGTGCCAGCAGCTCAGGGGTCGGCGAGACCCAGTACTTC; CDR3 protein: CASSSGVGETQYF
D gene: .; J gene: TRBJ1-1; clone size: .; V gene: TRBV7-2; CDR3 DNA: TGTGCCAGCAGCTTGCGGGGCCGAACTGAAGCTTTCTTT; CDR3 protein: CASSLRGRTEAFF
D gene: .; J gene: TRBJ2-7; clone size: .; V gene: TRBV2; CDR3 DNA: TGTGCCAGCAGTCACACCCCCGGAGGGTTCTACGAGCAGTACTTC; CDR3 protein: CASSHTPGGFYEQYF
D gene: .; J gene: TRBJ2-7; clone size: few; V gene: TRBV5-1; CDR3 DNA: TGCGCCAGCAGCCCTGAGCACAGAAAACACGAGCAGTACTTC; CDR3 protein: CASSPEHRKHEQYF